Shown below are 22 T cell receptor beta chains from a single sample sequenced in a study of T cell repertoires in cytomegalovirus infection. TCRdb re-analysed the reads in MiXCR, keeping a single row per CDR3 protein. The sample includes some 300,000 distinct CDR3 sequences, 15% to 20% seen only once; the top ten take about 12%. Source material: PBMCs. These receptors all come from a human donor in good health (CMV status not recorded). Some clones in this sample may be carry-over from other donors' samples.

This clonotype was counted between two and nine times. This rearrangement joins TRBV19 to TRBJ2-2; tentatively, D is TRBD2 (7 bases). The CDR3 is made up of 20 amino acids. Per germline, CDR1 LNHDA and CDR2 SQIVND (reference sequence). V was pared by 6 bases and J by 0 bases, with 26 bases between. The CDR3 coding sequence is TGTGCCAGTAGGCCTAACAGGAACAGGGAGGGTTTTGCGAACACCGGGGAGCTGTTTTTT. Residues: CASRPNRNREGFANTGELFF.

This clonotype appeared many times. This chain uses TRBV7-2 with TRBJ2-3; D perhaps matches TRBD1 (5 bases). V was shortened by 0 bases and J by 2 bases, with 15 bases between the two germline ends. The CDR3 spans 17 residues. CDR1 is SGHTA and CDR2 is FQGNSA in the germline V gene. CDR3: CASSLATMRQPTDTQYF. CDR3 nucleotides: TGTGCCAGCAGCTTAGCTACGATGCGACAGCCCACAGATACGCAGTATTTT.

The chain carries TRBV2 and TRBJ2-7; 10 bases are shared with TRBD1. CDR1 is SNHLY and CDR2 is FYNNEI in the germline V gene. The V and J ends lost 4 bases and 6 bases, in that order; junction bases with no gene match: 6. CDR3 length: 14 residues. CDR3 coding DNA: TGTGCCAGCAGTGTATGGGACAGGGGACGCGAGCAGTACTTC. Its protein is CASSVWDRGREQYF.

This clonotype came up many times. The V and J genes are TRBV7-2 and TRBJ1-1, with 7 bases that match TRBD1. This CDR3 has 16 residues. V trimming: 1 base; J trimming: 1 base; junction bases outside the gene matches: 6. Germline V gives CDR1 SGHTA, CDR2 FQGNSA. CDR3: CASSLVTGVTNTEAFF. The CDR3 nucleotides are TGTGCCAGCAGCTTAGTCACAGGGGTTACGAACACTGAAGCTTTCTTT.

This clonotype was seen a few times. The chain couples TRBV7-9 to TRBJ1-4; D gene unclear. CDR3 length equals 16 residues. The V and J ends lost 5 bases and 5 bases respectively, with 18 bases between them. Germline V gene lookup returns CDR1 SEHNR and CDR2 FQNEAQ (reference sequence). The CDR3 loop is CASSPQLVAKNEKLFF. The CDR3 nucleotides are TGTGCCAGCAGCCCTCAATTGGTAGCTAAAAATGAAAAACTGTTTTTT.

A remark on this clonotype: This may come from a read error, since a much larger clone is one base off. The rearrangement uses TRBV7-8 and TRBJ2-7, with no clear D. Germline V lookup: CDR1 SGHVS, CDR2 FQNEAQ. This CDR3 is built from 13 residues. Between the trimmed V and J ends, which lost 2 bases and 7 bases, there was a span of 12 bases. The CDR3 sequence: CASSLRSGREQYF. The CDR3 region has the DNA TGTGCCAGCAGCTTAAGATCAGGACGTGAGCAGTACTTC.

V usage is TRBV4-1 and J usage is TRBJ2-1; D is unclear. CDR1 is MGHRA, CDR2 YSYEKL, per germline. The CDR3 covers 17 residues. The V and J ends lost 0 bases and 4 bases respectively, with 16 bases between them. CDR3 amino acids: CASSQDDTLSGYNEQFF. The DNA of the CDR3 is TGCGCCAGCAGCCAAGATGACACCCTCTCGGGTTACAATGAGCAGTTCTTC.

The rearrangement uses TRBV19 and TRBJ1-1; 11 nucleotides agree with TRBD1. From germline, CDR1 is LNHDA and CDR2 SQIVND (reference sequence). This CDR3 spans 16 amino acids. J was trimmed by 8 bases and V by 4 bases; bases with no gene match: 12. The CDR3 DNA reads as TGTGCCAGTAGTACCTTACGGACAGGGGGCAAATCCGAAGCTTTCTTT. Amino acids: CASSTLRTGGKSEAFF.

V gene TRBV12-3 or TRBV12-4 combines with J gene TRBJ2-1; D possibly corresponds to TRBD1 (6 bases). This CDR3 contains 13 residues. Trimming took off 8 bases at V and 3 bases at J, with 11 bases between the two ends. DNA for the CDR3: TGTGCCAGCGGGGGCCAGAACTACAATGAGCAGTTCTTC. Translation: CASGGQNYNEQFF.

The chain has TRBV6-6 and TRBJ2-7; tentative D call: TRBD2 (5 bases). Trimming stripped 8 bases from V and 7 bases from J, with 15 bases between. This CDR3 spans 12 amino acids. Germline CDR1 MNHNY, CDR2 SVGAGI (reference sequence). The DNA of the CDR3 is TGTGCCAGCTCCAACTCTGGCGGGGAGCAGTACTTC. It yields the protein CASSNSGGEQYF.

V gene TRBV18 combines with J gene TRBJ1-2; D is undetermined. The CDR3 sequence is 17 residues long. Trimming stripped 3 bases from V and 3 bases from J, with 20 bases between. From germline, CDR1 is KGHSH and CDR2 LQKENI. This CDR3 reads CASSPRDGRLADYGYTF. CDR3 in DNA: TGTGCCAGCTCACCCCGGGATGGCAGGCTGGCTGACTATGGCTACACCTTC.

This clonotype was recorded many times. The chain joins TRBV7-2 to TRBJ1-2; D remains unclear. The CDR3 length is 14 residues. Trimming removed 3 bases from V and 2 bases from J, with 10 bases in between. The germline gives CDR1 SGHTA, CDR2 FQGNSA. CDR3 nucleotides: TGTGCCAGCAGCTTTGATATGGGGAACTATGGCTACACCTTC. Its protein product is CASSFDMGNYGYTF.

The J gene is TRBJ1-2, the V gene TRBV12-3 or TRBV12-4; D unresolved. The V and J ends lost 3 bases and 3 bases respectively, with 5 bases between them. The CDR3 totals 12 residues. The CDR3 region is CASSLRDYGYTF. The CDR3 DNA reads TGTGCCAGCAGTTTGAGAGACTATGGCTACACCTTC.

This clonotype appeared once. A much larger clone lies a single base off, so this may be a read error. This chain joins TRBV7-4 and TRBJ1-3, with unresolved D. This CDR3 is 13 amino acids long. From germline, CDR1 is SGHVT and CDR2 SQSDAQ. The CDR3 coding sequence is TGTGCCAGCAGGATGAGCTCTGGAACCACCATATATTTT. This encodes CASRMSSGTTIYF.

This clonotype was picked up a small number of times. The chain uses TRBV5-5 and TRBJ1-2; D ambiguous. The germline V gene has CDR1 SGHKS and CDR2 YYEKEE (reference sequence). Trimming shortened V by 4 bases and J by 6 bases, and 19 bases separated the two germline ends. CDR3 length: 15 residues. The CDR3 nucleotides read TGTGCCAGCAGCCCCCGGTTGCCTCCGGGAAATGGCTACACCTTC. Its protein is CASSPRLPPGNGYTF.

This clonotype was seen only a few times. The V call is TRBV11-1, the J call TRBJ2-2; D is undetermined. Trimming pared 4 bases from V and 7 bases from J, leaving 7 bases between. From germline, CDR1 is SGHAT and CDR2 FQDESV (reference sequence). The CDR3 loop spans 12 amino acids. CDR3 loop: CASSSEGGELFF. DNA for the CDR3: TGTGCCAGCAGCTCCGAAGGCGGGGAGCTGTTTTTT. The full variable domain, in which reference TRBV11-1 and TRBJ2-2 provide the parts outside the CDR3, is EAEVAQSPRYKITEKSQAVAFWCDPISGHATLYWYRQILGQGPELLVQFQDESVVDDSQLPKDRFSAERLKGVDSTLKIQPAELGDSAMYLCASSSEGGELFFGEGSRLTVL.

This clonotype has only a few counts. CDR3 bases: TGTGCCAGCAGCTTGGCTGGCAGGGACCATGGCTACACCTTC. It specifies CASSLAGRDHGYTF. The rearrangement joins TRBV5-6 to TRBJ1-2; possibly TRBD1 for D (5 bases). V was shortened by 0 bases and J by 6 bases, with 12 bases between the two germline ends. Germline V gene lookup returns CDR1 SGHDT and CDR2 YYEEEE. The CDR3 has 14 amino acids. The variable domain in full, completed from reference TRBV5-6 and TRBJ1-2, reads DAGVTQSPTHLIKTRGQQVTLRCSPKSGHDTVSWYQQALGQGPQFIFQYYEEEERQRGNFPDRFSGHQFPNYSSELNVNALLLGDSALYLCASSLAGRDHGYTFGSGTRLTVV.

This clonotype was counted between two and nine times. The J gene is TRBJ1-1, the V gene TRBV5-1; 10 bases align to TRBD1. The CDR3 consists of 18 residues. The germline CDR1 and CDR2 sequences are SGHRS and YFSETQ. V was clipped by 0 bases and J by 4 bases; unmatched bases: 12. CDR3 nucleotide sequence: TGCGCCAGCAGCTTGGCCCTCCCGGGACAGGGGTTGGGCACTGAAGCTTTCTTT. As protein: CASSLALPGQGLGTEAFF.

This sequence joins TRBV4-3 and TRBJ2-7; D may be TRBD2 (5 bases). The germline CDR1 and CDR2 sequences are LGHNA and YSLEER. Trimming removed 1 base from V and 6 bases from J, with 22 bases in between. The CDR3 totals 17 residues. The CDR3 sequence: CASSQGRIGSLKSEQYF. CDR3 in DNA: TGCGCCAGCAGCCAAGGGAGGATAGGGAGCTTAAAAAGCGAGCAGTACTTC.

This clonotype came up a few times. The V gene is TRBV5-1, the J gene TRBJ1-1; D uncertain. Trimming removed 0 bases at V and 0 bases at J, with 9 bases between. CDR1 is SGHRS, CDR2 YFSETQ, per germline. This CDR3 is built from 15 residues. The DNA for the CDR3 is TGCGCCAGCAGCTTGGCCGGGCCTATGAACACTGAAGCTTTCTTT. Protein product: CASSLAGPMNTEAFF.

The chain employs TRBV6-1 and TRBJ2-3; D gene unclear. The CDR3 spans 12 residues. From germline, CDR1 is MNHNS and CDR2 SASEGT. V was shortened by 6 bases and J by 1 base, with 5 bases between the two germline ends. The CDR3 sequence: CASRDGTDTQYF. As DNA, the CDR3 is TGTGCCAGCAGGGACGGCACAGATACGCAGTATTTT.

This chain uses TRBV6-2 or TRBV6-3 with TRBJ1-4; 8 nucleotides line up with TRBD1. V was clipped by 2 bases and J by 0 bases; unmatched bases: 11. This CDR3 spans 19 amino acids. The germline V gene encodes CDR1 MNHEY and CDR2 SVGEGT. CDR3 loop: CASSYAGQGRGATNEKLFF. CDR3 sequence (DNA): TGTGCCAGCAGTTACGCCGGACAGGGCCGGGGAGCAACTAATGAAAAACTGTTTTTT.